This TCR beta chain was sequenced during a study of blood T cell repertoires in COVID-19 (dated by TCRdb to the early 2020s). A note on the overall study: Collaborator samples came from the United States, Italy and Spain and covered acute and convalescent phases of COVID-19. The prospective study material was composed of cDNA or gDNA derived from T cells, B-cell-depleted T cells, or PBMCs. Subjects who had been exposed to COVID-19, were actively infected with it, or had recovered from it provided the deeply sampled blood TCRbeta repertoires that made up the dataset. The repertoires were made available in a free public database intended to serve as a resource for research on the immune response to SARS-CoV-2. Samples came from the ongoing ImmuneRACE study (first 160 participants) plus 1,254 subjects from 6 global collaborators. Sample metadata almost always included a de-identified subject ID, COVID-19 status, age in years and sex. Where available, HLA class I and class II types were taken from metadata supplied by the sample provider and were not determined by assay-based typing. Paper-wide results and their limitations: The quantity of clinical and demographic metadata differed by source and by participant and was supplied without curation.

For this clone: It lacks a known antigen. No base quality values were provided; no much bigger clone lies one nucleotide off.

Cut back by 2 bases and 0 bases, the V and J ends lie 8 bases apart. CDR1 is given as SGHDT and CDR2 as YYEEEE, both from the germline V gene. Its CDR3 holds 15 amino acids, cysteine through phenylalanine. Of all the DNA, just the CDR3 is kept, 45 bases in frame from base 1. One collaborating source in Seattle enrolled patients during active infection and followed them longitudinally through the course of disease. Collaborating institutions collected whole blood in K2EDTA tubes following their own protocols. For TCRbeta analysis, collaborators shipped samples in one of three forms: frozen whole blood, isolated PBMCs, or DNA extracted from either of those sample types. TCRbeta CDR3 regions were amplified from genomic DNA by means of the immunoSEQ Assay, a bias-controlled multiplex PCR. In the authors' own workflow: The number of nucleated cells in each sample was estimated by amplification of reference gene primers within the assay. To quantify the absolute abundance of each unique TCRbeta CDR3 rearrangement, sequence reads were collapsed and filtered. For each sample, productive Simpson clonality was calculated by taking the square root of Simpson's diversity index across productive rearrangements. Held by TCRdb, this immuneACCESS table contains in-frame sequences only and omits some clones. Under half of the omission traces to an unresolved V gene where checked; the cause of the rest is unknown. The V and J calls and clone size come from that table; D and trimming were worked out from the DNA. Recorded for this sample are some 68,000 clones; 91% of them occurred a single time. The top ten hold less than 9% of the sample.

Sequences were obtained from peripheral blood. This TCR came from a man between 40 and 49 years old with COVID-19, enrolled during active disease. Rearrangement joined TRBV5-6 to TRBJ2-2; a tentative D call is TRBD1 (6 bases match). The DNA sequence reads TGTGCCAGCAGCTTTGCAGGGGCGAACACCGGGGAGCTGTTTTTT. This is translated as CASSFAGANTGELFF.